These 9 T cell receptor beta chains came from one sample sequenced in a study of T cell responses to AZD1222 COVID-19 vaccine. TCRdb's copy holds only in-frame clones and misses some; the assay was immunoSEQ multiplex PCR. The sample shows under 140,000 clones, over 75% of them seen only once. Sequenced material: peripheral blood, taken on day 0 of AZD1222 vaccination. Receptors originate from an adult in good health.

This chain links TRBV18 with TRBJ2-7, with D perhaps TRBD2 (6 bases). There are 16 residues in the CDR3. Trimming cost V 3 bases and J 0 bases, with 15 bases left between them. CDR1 KGHSH and CDR2 LQKENI come from the germline V gene. The CDR3 loop is CASSPNGGLTSYEQYF. The CDR3 bases are TGTGCCAGCTCACCCAATGGGGGACTGACCTCCTACGAGCAGTACTTC.

CDR3: CASRARKAEVNEQFF. CDR3 DNA sequence: TGTGCCAGCAGGGCCAGAAAAGCTGAGGTCAATGAGCAGTTCTTC. The genes are TRBV2 and TRBJ2-1; no clear D. The ends were cut back, 6 bases at V and 6 bases at J, with 18 bases in the middle. This CDR3 is 15 amino acids long. Germline V gene sequence: CDR1 SNHLY, CDR2 FYNNEI.

The chain links TRBV5-1 to TRBJ1-6; the match to TRBD1 covers 7 bases. The CDR3 runs 15 residues. CDR1 is SGHRS, CDR2 YFSETQ, per germline. V was pared by 0 bases and J by 7 bases, with 4 bases of the junction left unmatched. The CDR3 sequence: CASSLGDRENSPLHF. For the CDR3, the DNA is TGCGCCAGCAGCTTGGGCGACAGGGAAAATTCACCCCTCCACTTT. Together with reference TRBV5-1 and TRBJ1-6, the CDR3 gives the full variable domain: KAGVTQTPRYLIKTRGQQVTLSCSPISGHRSVSWYQQTPGQGLQFLFEYFSETQRNKGNFPGRFSGRQFSNSRSEMNVSTLELGDSALYLCASSLGDRENSPLHFGNGTRLTVT.

The chain has TRBV19 and TRBJ1-1; TRBD1 is a possible D gene (5 bases). Germline CDR1 is LNHDA and CDR2 is SQIVND (reference sequence). V was trimmed by 6 bases and J by 5 bases, leaving 16 bases between them. The CDR3 runs to 14 residues. The CDR3 bases are TGTGCCAGTAGCGACTCAGGGAGGGATACTGAAGCTTTCTTT. The encoded protein is CASSDSGRDTEAFF.

The chain combines TRBV30 with TRBJ1-3; no clear D gene. This CDR3 region has 14 residues. Germline CDR1 is GTSNPN and CDR2 is SVGIG (reference sequence). V lost 3 bases and J 4 bases, leaving 13 bases between the germline ends. The DNA for the CDR3 is TGTGCCTGGAGGCAGAGTTTATCAGGAAACACCATATATTTT. Translating gives CAWRQSLSGNTIYF.

The CDR3 sequence: CASSPEFYGYTF. CDR3 bases: TGTGCCAGCAGTCCAGAATTCTATGGCTACACCTTC. The chain links TRBV28 to TRBJ1-2, with D hard to call. Between the trimmed V and J ends, which lost 5 bases and 4 bases, there was a span of 8 bases. CDR1 is MDHEN and CDR2 is SYDVKM in the germline V gene. CDR3 length: 12 amino acids.

The J gene is TRBJ1-1, the V gene TRBV29-1; D is possibly TRBD1 (5 bases). V gave up 4 bases and J gave up 1 base, with 7 bases separating them. The CDR3 contains 12 residues. Germline values: CDR1 SQVTM, CDR2 ANQGSEA. CDR3 protein: CSVGRGNTEAFF. Written as DNA, the CDR3 is TGCAGCGTTGGTAGGGGGAACACTGAAGCTTTCTTT. Using reference TRBV29-1 and TRBJ1-1 for the parts outside the CDR3, the full variable domain is SAVISQKPSRDICQRGTSLTIQCQVDSQVTMMFWYRQQPGQSLTLIATANQGSEATYESGFVIDKFPISRPNLTFSTLTVSNMSPEDSSIYLCSVGRGNTEAFFGQGTRLTVV.

The rearrangement links TRBV5-1 to TRBJ2-1, with 10 bases fitting TRBD2. The V gene end was trimmed by 5 bases and the J gene end by 6 bases; junction bases not matched to a gene: 11. Germline CDR1 and CDR2: SGHRS and YFSETQ. There are 16 residues in the CDR3. CDR3: CASSRGAGGPANEQFF. In DNA, the CDR3 is TGCGCCAGCAGTCGTGGAGCGGGGGGGCCCGCCAATGAGCAGTTCTTC.

The gene calls are TRBV7-2 and TRBJ2-5; 8 bases line up with TRBD2. There are 15 residues in the CDR3. Germline V gene sequence: CDR1 SGHTA, CDR2 FQGNSA. V lost 4 bases and J lost 5; bases outside the gene matches: 9. CDR3 in DNA: TGTGCCAGCAGCTCACCTGTAGCGGGACTGGAGACCCAGTACTTC. This encodes CASSSPVAGLETQYF.